This TCR beta chain came from a study of T cell responses to AZD1222 COVID-19 vaccine. This CDR3 is built from 15 residues. The J segment lost 3 bases and the V segment lost 6 bases, leaving 10 bases of the junction unmatched. Germline V lookup: CDR1 SGHVS, CDR2 FNYEAQ. TCRdb keeps only in-frame clones here, not all; method: immunoSEQ multiplex PCR. The sample has roughly 110,000 clones; around 92% are singletons. The sequence came from an adult in good health. The chain combines TRBV7-6 with TRBJ1-2, with TRBD1 matching over 7 bases. The sample here was peripheral blood, taken on day 0 of AZD1222 vaccination. The chain's CDR3 is CASSPTGKEDYGYTF. In nucleotides, the CDR3 is TGTGCCAGCAGTCCGACAGGGAAGGAGGACTATGGCTACACCTTC. Full variable domain (remainder filled in from reference TRBV7-6 and TRBJ1-2): GAGVSQSPRYKVTKRGQDVALRCDPISGHVSLYWYRQALGQGPEFLTYFNYEAQQDKSGLPNDRFSAERPEGSISTLTIQRTEQRDSAMYRCASSPTGKEDYGYTFGSGTRLTVV.